The TCR beta chain under discussion was sequenced for a study of cytomegalovirus exposure and HLA in healthy donors. V was cut by 2 bases and J by 5 bases, with 6 bases left in between. The CDR3 length is 12 residues. In germline, CDR1 is LGHNA, CDR2 YNFKEQ. With 60 Vbeta and 13 Jbeta primers, the PCR was carried out. Method: immunoSEQ multiplex PCR; TCRdb's copy keeps in-frame clones and lacks some. The sample contains a few hundred thousand clones, around 79% of which appear only once. In its sample, this clone was seen a few times. J is TRBJ1-2 and V is TRBV4-2; D is ambiguous. The sequencing input was PBMCs. The sequence was collected from a girl aged 2-10 years in good health and CMV-seronegative. For the CDR3, the DNA is TGTGCCAGCAGCCAACAAAAATATGGCTACACCTTC. This encodes CASSQQKYGYTF.